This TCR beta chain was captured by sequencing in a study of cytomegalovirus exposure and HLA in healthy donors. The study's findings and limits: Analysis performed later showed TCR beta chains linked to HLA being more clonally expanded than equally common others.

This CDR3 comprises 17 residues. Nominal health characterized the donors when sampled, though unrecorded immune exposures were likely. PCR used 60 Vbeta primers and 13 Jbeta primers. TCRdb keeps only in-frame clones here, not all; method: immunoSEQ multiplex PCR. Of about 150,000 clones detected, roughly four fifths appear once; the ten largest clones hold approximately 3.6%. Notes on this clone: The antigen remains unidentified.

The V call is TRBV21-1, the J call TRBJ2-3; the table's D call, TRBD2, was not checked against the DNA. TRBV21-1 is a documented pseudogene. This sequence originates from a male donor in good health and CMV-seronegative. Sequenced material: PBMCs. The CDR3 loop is CASSKDRGGASTDTQYF. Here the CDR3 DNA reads TGTGCCAGCAGCAAAGACCGGGGCGGGGCGAGCACAGATACGCAGTATTTT.